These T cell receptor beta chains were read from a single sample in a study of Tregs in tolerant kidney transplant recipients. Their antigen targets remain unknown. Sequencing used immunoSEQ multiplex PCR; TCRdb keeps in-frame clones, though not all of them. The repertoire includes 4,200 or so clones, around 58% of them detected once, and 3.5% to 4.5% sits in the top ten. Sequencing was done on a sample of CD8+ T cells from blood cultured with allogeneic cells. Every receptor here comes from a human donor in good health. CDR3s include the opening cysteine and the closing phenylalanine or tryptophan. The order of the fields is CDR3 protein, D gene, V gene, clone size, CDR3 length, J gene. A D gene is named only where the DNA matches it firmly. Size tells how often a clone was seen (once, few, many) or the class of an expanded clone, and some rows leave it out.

cdr3_aa: CASSFGDSLYEQYF
d_call: NA
v_call: TRBV27
clone_size: few
cdr3_length: 14
j_call: TRBJ2-7

cdr3_aa: CASSLGGNSNQPQHF
d_call: NA
v_call: TRBV5-5
clone_size: NA
cdr3_length: 15
j_call: TRBJ1-5

cdr3_aa: CASRYSGQTYEQYF
d_call: NA
v_call: TRBV6-5
clone_size: NA
cdr3_length: 14
j_call: TRBJ2-7

cdr3_aa: CASSDPGGGEKLFF
d_call: NA
v_call: TRBV9
clone_size: NA
cdr3_length: 14
j_call: TRBJ1-4

cdr3_aa: CASSIIPRFDQPQHF
d_call: NA
v_call: TRBV19
clone_size: NA
cdr3_length: 15
j_call: TRBJ1-5

cdr3_aa: CASSPGTSFIGGYTF
d_call: NA
v_call: TRBV27
clone_size: NA
cdr3_length: 15
j_call: TRBJ1-2

cdr3_aa: CSVVGTDSYEQYF
d_call: NA
v_call: TRBV29-1
clone_size: once
cdr3_length: 13
j_call: TRBJ2-7

cdr3_aa: CASIPGLGTEAFF
d_call: NA
v_call: TRBV19
clone_size: once
cdr3_length: 13
j_call: TRBJ1-1

cdr3_aa: CASSGTRGGPYEQYF
d_call: NA
v_call: TRBV7-9
clone_size: few
cdr3_length: 15
j_call: TRBJ2-7

cdr3_aa: CASSLGTGVQQFF
d_call: TRBD1
v_call: TRBV27
clone_size: NA
cdr3_length: 13
j_call: TRBJ2-1

cdr3_aa: CASSESGLAWGEQYF
d_call: TRBD2
v_call: TRBV10-2
clone_size: NA
cdr3_length: 15
j_call: TRBJ2-7

cdr3_aa: CASSLSGRVLNEQFF
d_call: TRBD2
v_call: TRBV7-2
clone_size: NA
cdr3_length: 15
j_call: TRBJ2-1

cdr3_aa: CASSLALADTQYF
d_call: NA
v_call: TRBV7-6
clone_size: NA
cdr3_length: 13
j_call: TRBJ2-3

cdr3_aa: CASSGWDRGHNEQFF
d_call: TRBD1
v_call: TRBV13
clone_size: NA
cdr3_length: 15
j_call: TRBJ2-1

cdr3_aa: CASSQVEGYGYTF
d_call: NA
v_call: TRBV5-8
clone_size: NA
cdr3_length: 13
j_call: TRBJ1-2

cdr3_aa: CASSDPQTYEQYF
d_call: NA
v_call: TRBV2
clone_size: few
cdr3_length: 13
j_call: TRBJ2-7

cdr3_aa: CASSQGGSPNQPQHF
d_call: NA
v_call: TRBV4-1
clone_size: few
cdr3_length: 15
j_call: TRBJ1-5

cdr3_aa: CASSFAVSSYEQYF
d_call: NA
v_call: TRBV19
clone_size: NA
cdr3_length: 14
j_call: TRBJ2-7

cdr3_aa: CASSPFGNEQFF
d_call: NA
v_call: TRBV9
clone_size: once
cdr3_length: 12
j_call: TRBJ2-1

cdr3_aa: CASSPTVGPNEQFF
d_call: NA
v_call: TRBV9
clone_size: medium-sized
cdr3_length: 14
j_call: TRBJ2-1

cdr3_aa: CASSLMAYNYGYTF
d_call: NA
v_call: TRBV5-4
clone_size: medium-sized
cdr3_length: 14
j_call: TRBJ1-2

cdr3_aa: CASSYGGFSYGYTF
d_call: NA
v_call: TRBV6-5
clone_size: NA
cdr3_length: 14
j_call: TRBJ1-2

cdr3_aa: CASSVGDNRWGEAFF
d_call: NA
v_call: TRBV9
clone_size: large
cdr3_length: 15
j_call: TRBJ1-1

cdr3_aa: CASSLGQGTRYPPVGTQYF
d_call: TRBD1
v_call: TRBV5-1
clone_size: NA
cdr3_length: 19
j_call: TRBJ2-5

cdr3_aa: CASSQEEGLDPGELFF
d_call: TRBD2
v_call: TRBV4-2
clone_size: few
cdr3_length: 16
j_call: TRBJ2-2

cdr3_aa: CASSGGTSYEQYF
d_call: TRBD2
v_call: TRBV6-6
clone_size: NA
cdr3_length: 13
j_call: TRBJ2-7

cdr3_aa: CASSRGQGTYNSPLHF
d_call: NA
v_call: TRBV27
clone_size: NA
cdr3_length: 16
j_call: TRBJ1-6

cdr3_aa: CASSAATGGPDTQYF
d_call: NA
v_call: TRBV4-1
clone_size: NA
cdr3_length: 15
j_call: TRBJ2-3

cdr3_aa: CASSYSSGLHNEQFF
d_call: TRBD2
v_call: TRBV6-5
clone_size: NA
cdr3_length: 15
j_call: TRBJ2-1

cdr3_aa: CASSSQGSNQPQHF
d_call: NA
v_call: TRBV5-6
clone_size: few
cdr3_length: 14
j_call: TRBJ1-5

cdr3_aa: CASSPPGISTDTQYF
d_call: NA
v_call: TRBV7-9
clone_size: NA
cdr3_length: 15
j_call: TRBJ2-3

cdr3_aa: CATSRPSSNTGELFF
d_call: NA
v_call: TRBV15
clone_size: medium-sized
cdr3_length: 15
j_call: TRBJ2-2

cdr3_aa: CASSLPGTGGQPTYEQYF
d_call: TRBD1
v_call: TRBV7-8
clone_size: NA
cdr3_length: 18
j_call: TRBJ2-7

cdr3_aa: CASSRGQNTGELFF
d_call: NA
v_call: TRBV27
clone_size: NA
cdr3_length: 14
j_call: TRBJ2-2

cdr3_aa: CAISEAPGLSSSAEAFF
d_call: NA
v_call: TRBV10-3
clone_size: NA
cdr3_length: 17
j_call: TRBJ1-1

cdr3_aa: CASSLGPGTSVEQYF
d_call: TRBD2
v_call: TRBV7-9
clone_size: NA
cdr3_length: 15
j_call: TRBJ2-7

cdr3_aa: CASSIVPGLSEYEQYF
d_call: NA
v_call: TRBV19
clone_size: NA
cdr3_length: 16
j_call: TRBJ2-7

cdr3_aa: CASSLAGGSYEQYF
d_call: NA
v_call: TRBV7-8
clone_size: NA
cdr3_length: 14
j_call: TRBJ2-7

cdr3_aa: CATSREFQGNEQYF
d_call: NA
v_call: TRBV15
clone_size: few
cdr3_length: 14
j_call: TRBJ2-7

cdr3_aa: CSVLSNYEQYF
d_call: NA
v_call: TRBV29-1
clone_size: few
cdr3_length: 11
j_call: TRBJ2-7

cdr3_aa: CASSDWAGTGYTF
d_call: NA
v_call: TRBV6-1
clone_size: few
cdr3_length: 13
j_call: TRBJ1-2

cdr3_aa: CASSQSSGTGASPLHF
d_call: TRBD1
v_call: TRBV16
clone_size: NA
cdr3_length: 16
j_call: TRBJ1-6

cdr3_aa: CASSLGGFSYEQYF
d_call: TRBD2
v_call: TRBV27
clone_size: NA
cdr3_length: 14
j_call: TRBJ2-7

cdr3_aa: CASSPGSSGSSRVDTQYF
d_call: TRBD2
v_call: TRBV7-6
clone_size: NA
cdr3_length: 18
j_call: TRBJ2-3

cdr3_aa: CASSFRRIAQSRANVLTF
d_call: NA
v_call: TRBV10-1
clone_size: NA
cdr3_length: 18
j_call: TRBJ2-6

cdr3_aa: CAAGAPSYNEQFF
d_call: NA
v_call: TRBV27
clone_size: NA
cdr3_length: 13
j_call: TRBJ2-1

cdr3_aa: CASSDVTGGYNEQFF
d_call: TRBD1
v_call: TRBV2
clone_size: once
cdr3_length: 15
j_call: TRBJ2-1

cdr3_aa: CASSLVGFGSGNTIYF
d_call: NA
v_call: TRBV7-2
clone_size: NA
cdr3_length: 16
j_call: TRBJ1-3

cdr3_aa: CASSPGWTEAFF
d_call: NA
v_call: TRBV19
clone_size: NA
cdr3_length: 12
j_call: TRBJ1-1

cdr3_aa: CASSLAAFSYEQYF
d_call: NA
v_call: TRBV27
clone_size: NA
cdr3_length: 14
j_call: TRBJ2-7

cdr3_aa: CASATDRESGQPQHF
d_call: TRBD1
v_call: TRBV12-5
clone_size: NA
cdr3_length: 15
j_call: TRBJ1-5

cdr3_aa: CASTERTIPAYNEQFF
d_call: NA
v_call: TRBV2
clone_size: NA
cdr3_length: 16
j_call: TRBJ2-1

cdr3_aa: CASSLPLYQETQYF
d_call: NA
v_call: TRBV5-6
clone_size: few
cdr3_length: 14
j_call: TRBJ2-5

cdr3_aa: CASAGGLAVYEQYF
d_call: TRBD2
v_call: TRBV7-9
clone_size: NA
cdr3_length: 14
j_call: TRBJ2-7

cdr3_aa: CASSLGSGGYEQYF
d_call: NA
v_call: TRBV11-1
clone_size: few
cdr3_length: 14
j_call: TRBJ2-7

cdr3_aa: CAWSYRYNTEAFF
d_call: NA
v_call: TRBV30
clone_size: few
cdr3_length: 13
j_call: TRBJ1-1

cdr3_aa: CASSYSGGTYNEQFF
d_call: TRBD2
v_call: TRBV6-5
clone_size: NA
cdr3_length: 15
j_call: TRBJ2-1

cdr3_aa: CASSLPPGELFF
d_call: NA
v_call: TRBV7-8
clone_size: NA
cdr3_length: 12
j_call: TRBJ2-2

cdr3_aa: CASSYSDYEQYF
d_call: NA
v_call: TRBV6-6
clone_size: NA
cdr3_length: 12
j_call: TRBJ2-7

cdr3_aa: CASSPQGGGEAFF
d_call: TRBD1
v_call: TRBV11-3
clone_size: NA
cdr3_length: 13
j_call: TRBJ1-1